The clone carrying this T cell receptor beta chain appeared once. The data derive from a study of cytomegalovirus exposure and HLA in healthy donors. V was pared by 7 bases and J by 6 bases, with 22 bases between. CDR3 size: 15 residues. CDR1 and CDR2 (germline): SQVTM, ANQGSEA. Primers: 60 Vbeta forward and 13 Jbeta reverse. Sequenced by immunoSEQ multiplex PCR; TCRdb stores in-frame clones only, minus some. The sample consists of over 130,000 clones, 82% of them appearing once. The specimen sequenced was PBMCs. The V gene is TRBV29-1, the J gene TRBJ1-5; TRBD1 is a possible D gene (5 bases). This receptor was taken from a male donor in good health and CMV-seronegative. CDR3 DNA: TGCAGCGCCGCTCTAGAAGGGGTGGGGGGTCAGCCCCAGCATTTT. This sequence encodes CSAALEGVGGQPQHF.